The 8 T cell receptor beta chains presented below share a single source sample, sequenced in a study of molecular identifiers for immune sequencing clone quantification. TCRdb re-derived calls from the PCR reads in MiXCR, one entry per CDR3 protein. The sample has 460,000 or so distinct CDR3 sequences, about a fifth seen once. The specimen sequenced was naive CD8+ T cells from blood, with Jurkat cell RNA spiked in. The subset here: FACS-sorted CD8+CD4-CCR7+CD45RA+ naive T cells. These receptors were collected from a human donor in good health. Some libraries in this study had Jurkat cell RNA spiked in.

The chain carries TRBV27 and TRBJ2-7; 7 bases map to TRBD1. Trimming cost V 5 bases and J 3 bases; bases outside gene matches: 22. The CDR3 loop spans 19 amino acids. The germline CDR1 and CDR2 sequences are MNHEY and SMNVEV (reference sequence). The CDR3 DNA reads as TGTGCCAGCAGTGCTACTTTCGCAGCGACAGGGTTATCCTTCTACGAGCAGTACTTC. Residues: CASSATFAATGLSFYEQYF.

This clonotype was seen at least ten times. The chain joins TRBV11-2 to TRBJ2-6, with D perhaps being TRBD1 or TRBD2 (5 bases each). V lost 5 bases, J lost 3 bases, and 11 bases lay in between. The germline V gene has CDR1 SGHAT and CDR2 FQNNGV. The CDR3 consists of 15 residues. CDR3 sequence (DNA): TGTGCCAGCAGCACGGGGCCGTATGGGGCCAACGTCCTGACTTTC. Its protein product is CASSTGPYGANVLTF.

This clonotype was observed at least ten times. The V and J genes are TRBV2 and TRBJ1-5; tentative D call: TRBD1 (6 bases). Germline assignment: CDR1 SNHLY and CDR2 FYNNEI. V was cut by 5 bases and J by 3 bases, with 14 bases left in between. There are 15 residues in the CDR3. DNA for the CDR3: TGTGCCAGCAGTCATAAGGGGGGCTTCAATCAGCCCCAGCATTTT. It encodes CASSHKGGFNQPQHF.

The chain combines TRBV20-1 with TRBJ2-7, with TRBD1 matching over 8 bases. Unmatched junction bases numbered 13, after V lost 5 bases and J lost 7 bases. This CDR3 spans 14 amino acids. The germline V gene has CDR1 DFQATT and CDR2 SNEGSKA (reference sequence). In DNA, the CDR3 is TGCAGTGCTTTAAACCGGGACAGGTTACGTGAGCAGTACTTC. Amino acid sequence: CSALNRDRLREQYF.

Details on this clonotype: A much bigger clone sits one base away, suggesting this may be a read error. This chain connects TRBV5-3 to TRBJ2-7, with 7 nucleotides matching TRBD2. TRBV5-3 is flagged as an ORF with uncertain function. The CDR3 spans 16 residues. V lost 8 bases and J lost 2; bases outside the gene matches: 16. The CDR3 spells CASSPVGGRSAYEQYF. CDR3 in DNA: TGTGCCAGCAGCCCCGTGGGAGGGAGATCGGCCTACGAGCAGTACTTC.

In the case of this clonotype: Compared with germline, one end of the junction differs, possibly owing to a read error. J is TRBJ1-1 and V is TRBV7-9; 7 bases agree with TRBD1. Germline V gene sequence: CDR1 SEHNR, CDR2 FQNEAQ (reference sequence). The CDR3 spans 12 residues. CDR3 DNA sequence: TGTGCCAGCGGCCTCGGACAGGTCGAAGCTTTCTTC. As protein: CASGLGQVEAFF.

This clonotype was found a few times. CDR3 in amino acids: CASSDRLADYNEQFF. For the CDR3, the DNA is TGTGCCAGCAGCGATCGACTAGCCGATTACAATGAGCAGTTCTTC. This rearrangement joins TRBV9 to TRBJ2-1; 7 bases fit TRBD2. With V trimmed by 3 bases and J by 4 bases, 7 bases remained unmatched. The CDR3 extends over 15 amino acids. CDR1 is SGDLS, CDR2 YYNGEE, per germline. Looking up the rest from reference TRBV9 and TRBJ2-1 gives the full variable domain: DSGVTQTPKHLITATGQRVTLRCSPRSGDLSVYWYQQSLDQGLQFLIQYYNGEERAKGNILERFSAQQFPDLHSELNLSSLELGDSALYFCASSDRLADYNEQFFGPGTRLTVL.

This clonotype was counted a single time. This sequence may be a read error, since a much larger clone differs from it by one base. The V call is TRBV3-1, the J call TRBJ1-2, with unresolved D. CDR3 length: 16 amino acids. Germline V CDR1 and CDR2: LGHDT, YNNKEL (reference sequence). The CDR3 nucleotides are TGTGTCAGCACCAACAATGGGATGCAAATTAACTATGGCTACACCTTC. As protein: CVSTNNGMQINYGYTF.